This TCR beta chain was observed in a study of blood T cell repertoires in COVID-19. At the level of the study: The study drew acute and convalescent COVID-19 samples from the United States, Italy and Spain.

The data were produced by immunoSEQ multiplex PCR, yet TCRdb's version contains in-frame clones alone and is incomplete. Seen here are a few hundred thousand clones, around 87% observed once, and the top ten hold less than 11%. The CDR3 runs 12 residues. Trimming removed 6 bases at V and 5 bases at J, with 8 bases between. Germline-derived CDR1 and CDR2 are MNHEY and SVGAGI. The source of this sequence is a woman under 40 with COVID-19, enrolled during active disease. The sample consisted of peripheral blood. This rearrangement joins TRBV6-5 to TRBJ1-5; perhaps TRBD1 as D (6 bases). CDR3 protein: CASSHRDQPQHF. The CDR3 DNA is TGTGCCAGCAGCCACAGGGATCAGCCCCAGCATTTT.